One TCR beta chain is described in this entry. The antigen is not known. These data come from a study of CXCR3-negative and CXCR3-positive naive CD8 T cells. Study as a whole: Cumulative TRB read yield was about 140 million, averaging about 1.5 +/- 0.3 million per library. Broader study findings: Hydrophobicity of TRB CDR3s was greater in CXCR3-positive naive cells than in CXCR3-negative naive cells. High diversity, comparable across both naive subsets, contrasted with much lower diversity in memory CD8+ cells. Once cells were cryopreserved, CXCR3 expression went down partly, and most assays used fresh PBMCs.

5' RACE with UMI labels generated the TRB cDNA libraries. Following a re-call of the 5' RACE reads, TCRdb has one entry per CDR3 protein and lacks DNA. Reported are roughly 140,000 distinct CDR3 sequences; the ten largest clones contain about 0.3%. The CDR3 totals 15 residues. CDR1 and CDR2 from the germline V gene are SGHAT and FQNNGV. The chain joins TRBV11-2 to TRBJ2-7; TCRdb gives TRBD1 as the D gene, but with no DNA this cannot be confirmed. The source is a human donor in good health. Some clones in this sample may be carry-over from other donors' samples. What was sequenced was naive CXCR3+ CD8+ T cells from blood. The sample's subset: CD45RO-CCR7+CD27+CD95- naive CD8+ T cells expressing CXCR3 (TNR3+). CDR3 protein: CASSLEMGQINEQYF.